This entry features one T cell receptor beta chain sequence. The data originate from a study of T cells in Graves' hyperthyroidism and ophthalmopathy. RNA transcripts yielded amplified TCR beta CDR3 regions. The TCR CDR3 first-round RT-PCR relied on the HTBI primer set. TCRdb used MiXCR to reprocess the multiplex PCR reads, holding one entry per CDR3 protein. The sample lists a few hundred thousand distinct CDR3 sequences, 40% to 55% seen once, with around 47% in the top ten. Per the germline V gene, CDR1 is MNHEY and CDR2 is SMNVEV (reference sequence). The V segment lost 2 bases and the J segment 4 bases; nucleotides outside the gene matches: 6. The length of the CDR3 is 16 residues.

The sequenced sample consisted of peripheral blood or thyroid tissue (not recorded which). This sequence was found in an adult woman with Graves' disease, either hyperthyroidism or ophthalmopathy (not recorded which). This chain connects TRBV27 to TRBJ1-5; 9 positions match TRBD1. CDR3 amino acids: CASSLTPGTGNQPQHF. The DNA of the CDR3 is TGTGCCAGCAGTTTAACCCCCGGGACAGGGAATCAGCCCCAGCATTTT.